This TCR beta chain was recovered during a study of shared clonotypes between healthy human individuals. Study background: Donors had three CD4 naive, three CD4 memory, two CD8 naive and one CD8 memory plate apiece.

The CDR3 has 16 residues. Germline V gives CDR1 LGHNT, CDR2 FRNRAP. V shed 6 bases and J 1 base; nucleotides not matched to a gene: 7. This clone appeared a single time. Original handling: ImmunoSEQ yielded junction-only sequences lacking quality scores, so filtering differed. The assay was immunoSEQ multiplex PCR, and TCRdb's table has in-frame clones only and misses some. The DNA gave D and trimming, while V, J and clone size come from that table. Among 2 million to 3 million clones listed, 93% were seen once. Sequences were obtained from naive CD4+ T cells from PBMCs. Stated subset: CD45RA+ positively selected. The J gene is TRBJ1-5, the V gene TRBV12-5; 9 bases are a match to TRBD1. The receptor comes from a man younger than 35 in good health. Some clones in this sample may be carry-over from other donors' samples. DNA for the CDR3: TGTGCTAGTGGCCGAGGGACAGGGATAAGCAATCAGCCCCAGCATTTT. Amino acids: CASGRGTGISNQPQHF.